The T cell receptor (beta chain) under discussion was sequenced for a study of shared clonotypes between healthy human individuals. V was clipped by 4 bases and J by 3 bases; unmatched bases: 8. The CDR3 consists of 16 residues. Germline CDR1 is SGHRS and CDR2 is YFSETQ. In the naive CD8 group, cells lacked CD45RO and were positively selected for CCR7, so terminally differentiated effector memory CD45RA+ cells were left out. Running of the assay took place at deep level. Data came from immunoSEQ multiplex PCR; TCRdb stores just in-frame clones and leaves some out. Of around 2.1 million clones listed, approximately 94% are singletons.

Sequenced: naive CD8+ T cells from PBMCs. The rearrangement links TRBV5-1 to TRBJ2-3, with 10 bases aligning to TRBD2. The sequence came from a young man in good health. Some clones in this sample may be carry-over from other donors' samples. The CDR3 DNA reads as TGCGCCAGCAGCCATACTCCGGGACTAGCGACAGATACGCAGTATTTT. It translates to CASSHTPGLATDTQYF. Looking up the rest from reference TRBV5-1 and TRBJ2-3 gives the full variable domain: KAGVTQTPRYLIKTRGQQVTLSCSPISGHRSVSWYQQTPGQGLQFLFEYFSETQRNKGNFPGRFSGRQFSNSRSEMNVSTLELGDSALYLCASSHTPGLATDTQYFGPGTRLTVL.